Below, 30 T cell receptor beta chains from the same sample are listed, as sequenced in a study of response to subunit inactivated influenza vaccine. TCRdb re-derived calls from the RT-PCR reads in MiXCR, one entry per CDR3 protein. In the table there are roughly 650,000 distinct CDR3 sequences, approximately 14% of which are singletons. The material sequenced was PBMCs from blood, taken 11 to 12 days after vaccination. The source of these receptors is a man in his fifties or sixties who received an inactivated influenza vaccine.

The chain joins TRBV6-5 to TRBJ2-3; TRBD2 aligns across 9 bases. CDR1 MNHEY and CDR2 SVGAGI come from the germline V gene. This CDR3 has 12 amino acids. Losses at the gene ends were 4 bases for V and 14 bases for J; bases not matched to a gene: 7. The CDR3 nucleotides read TGTGCCAGCAGTTCCCCGGGACTAGCTCCGTATTTT. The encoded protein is CASSSPGLAPYF.

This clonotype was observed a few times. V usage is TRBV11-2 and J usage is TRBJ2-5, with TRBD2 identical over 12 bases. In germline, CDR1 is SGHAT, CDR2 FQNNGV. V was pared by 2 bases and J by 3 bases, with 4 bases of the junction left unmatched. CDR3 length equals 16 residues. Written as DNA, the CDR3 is TGTGCCAGCAGCTTACTTGGACTAGCGGGAAAAGAGACCCAGTACTTC. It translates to CASSLLGLAGKETQYF. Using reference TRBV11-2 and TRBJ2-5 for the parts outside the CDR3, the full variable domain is EAGVAQSPRYKIIEKRQSVAFWCNPISGHATLYWYQQILGQGPKLLIQFQNNGVVDDSQLPKDRFSAERLKGVDSTLKIQPAKLEDSAVYLCASSLLGLAGKETQYFGPGTRLLVL.

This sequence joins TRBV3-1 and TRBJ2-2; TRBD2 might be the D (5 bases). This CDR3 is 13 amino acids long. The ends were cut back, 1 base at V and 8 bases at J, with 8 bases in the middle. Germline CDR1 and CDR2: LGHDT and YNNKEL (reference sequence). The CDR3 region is CASSQVGGGELFF. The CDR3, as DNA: TGTGCCAGCAGCCAAGTGGGCGGGGGGGAGCTGTTTTTT.

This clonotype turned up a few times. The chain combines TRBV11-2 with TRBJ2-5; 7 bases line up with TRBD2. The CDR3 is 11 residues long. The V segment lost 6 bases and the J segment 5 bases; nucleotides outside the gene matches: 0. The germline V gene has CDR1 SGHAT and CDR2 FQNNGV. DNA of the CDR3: TGTGCCAGCAGGCGGGGGGAGACCCAGTACTTC. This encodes CASRRGETQYF.

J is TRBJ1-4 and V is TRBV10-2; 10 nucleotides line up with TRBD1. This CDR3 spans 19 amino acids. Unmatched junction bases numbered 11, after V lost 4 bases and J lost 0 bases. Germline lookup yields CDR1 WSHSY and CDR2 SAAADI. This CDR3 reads CASSAARTGGPPTNEKLFF. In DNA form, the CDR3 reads TGCGCCAGCAGTGCCGCCCGGACAGGGGGACCCCCAACTAATGAAAAACTGTTTTTT.

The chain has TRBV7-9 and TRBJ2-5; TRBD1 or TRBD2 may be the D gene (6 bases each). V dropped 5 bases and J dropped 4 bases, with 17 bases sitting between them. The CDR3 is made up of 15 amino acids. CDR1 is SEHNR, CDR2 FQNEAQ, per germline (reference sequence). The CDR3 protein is CASSPPGGRGETQYF. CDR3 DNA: TGTGCCAGCAGCCCCCCCGGGGGCAGGGGAGAGACCCAGTACTTC.

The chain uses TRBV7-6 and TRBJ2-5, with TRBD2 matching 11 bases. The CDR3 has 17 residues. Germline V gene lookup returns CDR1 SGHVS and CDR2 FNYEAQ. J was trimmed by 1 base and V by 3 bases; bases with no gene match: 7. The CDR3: CASSFYSSGRGQETQYF. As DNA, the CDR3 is TGTGCCAGCAGCTTTTATAGTAGCGGGAGGGGCCAAGAGACCCAGTACTTC.

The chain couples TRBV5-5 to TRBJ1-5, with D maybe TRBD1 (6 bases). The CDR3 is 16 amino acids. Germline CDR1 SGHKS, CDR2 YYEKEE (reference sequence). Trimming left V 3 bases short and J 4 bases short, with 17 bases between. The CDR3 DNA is TGTGCCAGCAGCTCGAGCGGGGGGCAAGGGAATCAGCCCCAGCATTTT. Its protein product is CASSSSGGQGNQPQHF.

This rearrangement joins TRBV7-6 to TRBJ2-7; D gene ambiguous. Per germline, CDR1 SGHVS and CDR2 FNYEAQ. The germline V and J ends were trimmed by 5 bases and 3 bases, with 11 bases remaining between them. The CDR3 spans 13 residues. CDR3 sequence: CASSPYRRYEQYF. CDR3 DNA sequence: TGTGCCAGCAGCCCCTACAGACGCTACGAGCAGTACTTC.

The CDR3 protein is CASKTGGAHEQYF. The CDR3 bases are TGTGCCAGCAAAACGGGCGGAGCCCACGAGCAGTACTTC. The chain links TRBV6-2 or TRBV6-3 to TRBJ2-7; D is ambiguous. Germline V gene data show CDR1 as MNHEY and CDR2 as SVGEGT. V was cut by 7 bases and J by 5 bases, with 15 bases left in between. This CDR3 has 13 residues.

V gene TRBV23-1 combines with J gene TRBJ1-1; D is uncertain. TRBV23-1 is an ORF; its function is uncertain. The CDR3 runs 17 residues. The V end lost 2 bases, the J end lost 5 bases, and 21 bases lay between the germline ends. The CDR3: CASSQQTASLSWTEAFF. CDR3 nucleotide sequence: TGCGCCAGCAGTCAACAAACGGCTAGCCTATCATGGACTGAAGCTTTCTTT.

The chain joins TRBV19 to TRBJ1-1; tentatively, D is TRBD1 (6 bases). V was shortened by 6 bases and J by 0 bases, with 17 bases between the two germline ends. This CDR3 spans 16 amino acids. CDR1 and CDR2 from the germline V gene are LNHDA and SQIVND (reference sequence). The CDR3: CASRQGWGGLNTEAFF. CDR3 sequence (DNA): TGTGCCAGTAGACAGGGTTGGGGGGGGCTGAACACTGAAGCTTTCTTT.

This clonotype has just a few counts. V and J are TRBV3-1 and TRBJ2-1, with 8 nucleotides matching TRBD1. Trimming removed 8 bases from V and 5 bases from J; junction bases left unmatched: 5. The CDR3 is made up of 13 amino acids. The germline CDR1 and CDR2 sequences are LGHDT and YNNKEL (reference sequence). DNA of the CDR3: TGTGCCAGCGCGGGACAGGCTGACAATGAGCAGTTCTTC. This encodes CASAGQADNEQFF.

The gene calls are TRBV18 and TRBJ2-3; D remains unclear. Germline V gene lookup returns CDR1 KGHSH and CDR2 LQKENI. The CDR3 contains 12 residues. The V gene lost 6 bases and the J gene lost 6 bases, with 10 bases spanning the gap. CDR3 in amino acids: CASSSALDTQYF. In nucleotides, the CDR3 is TGTGCCAGCTCGTCCGCGTTGGATACGCAGTATTTT.

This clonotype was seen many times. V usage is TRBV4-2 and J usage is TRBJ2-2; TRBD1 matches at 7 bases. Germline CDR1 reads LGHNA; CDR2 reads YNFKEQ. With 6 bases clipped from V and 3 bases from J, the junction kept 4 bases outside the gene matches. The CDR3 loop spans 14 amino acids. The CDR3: CASSPGQYTGELFF. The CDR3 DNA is TGTGCCAGCAGTCCGGGACAGTACACCGGGGAGCTGTTTTTT.

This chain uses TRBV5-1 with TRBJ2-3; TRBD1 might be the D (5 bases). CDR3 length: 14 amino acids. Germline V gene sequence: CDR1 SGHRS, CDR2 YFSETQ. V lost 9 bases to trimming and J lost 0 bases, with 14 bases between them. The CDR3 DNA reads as TGCGCCAATTCAAAAGGGGAAAGCACAGATACGCAGTATTTT. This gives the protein CANSKGESTDTQYF.

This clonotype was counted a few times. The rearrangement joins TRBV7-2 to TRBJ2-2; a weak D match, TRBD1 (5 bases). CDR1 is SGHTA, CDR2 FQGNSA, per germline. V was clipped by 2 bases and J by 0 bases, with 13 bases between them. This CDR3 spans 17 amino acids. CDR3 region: CASSLHRFGSNTGELFF. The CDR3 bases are TGTGCCAGCAGCTTACACAGGTTTGGATCGAACACCGGGGAGCTGTTTTTT. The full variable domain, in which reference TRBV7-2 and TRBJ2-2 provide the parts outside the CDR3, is GAGVSQSPSNKVTEKGKDVELRCDPISGHTALYWYRQSLGQGLEFLIYFQGNSAPDKSGLPSDRFSAERTGGSVSTLTIQRTQQEDSAVYLCASSLHRFGSNTGELFFGEGSRLTVL.

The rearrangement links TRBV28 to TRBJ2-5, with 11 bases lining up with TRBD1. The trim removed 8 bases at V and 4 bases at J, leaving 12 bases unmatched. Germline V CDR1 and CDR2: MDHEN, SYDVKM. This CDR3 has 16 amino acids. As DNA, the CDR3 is TGTGCCAGCTCCAAGGACAGGGGGCGGGCGGCAGAGACCCAGTACTTC. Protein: CASSKDRGRAAETQYF.

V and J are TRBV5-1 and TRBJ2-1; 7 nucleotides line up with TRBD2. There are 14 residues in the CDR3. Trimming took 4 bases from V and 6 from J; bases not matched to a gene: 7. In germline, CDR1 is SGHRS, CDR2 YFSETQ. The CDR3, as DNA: TGCGCCAGCAGCCGGGCAGGGAGGGGCAATGAGCAGTTCTTC. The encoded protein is CASSRAGRGNEQFF.

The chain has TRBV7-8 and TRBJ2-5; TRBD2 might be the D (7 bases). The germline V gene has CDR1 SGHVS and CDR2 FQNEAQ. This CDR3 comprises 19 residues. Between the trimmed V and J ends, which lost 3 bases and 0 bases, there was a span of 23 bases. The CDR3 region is CASSFPRGGGGVYQETQYF. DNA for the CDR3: TGTGCCAGCAGCTTCCCGAGGGGTGGCGGGGGCGTCTACCAAGAGACCCAGTACTTC.

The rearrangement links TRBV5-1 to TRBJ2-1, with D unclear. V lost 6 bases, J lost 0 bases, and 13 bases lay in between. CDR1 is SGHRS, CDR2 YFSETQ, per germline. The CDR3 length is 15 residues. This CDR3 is CASTLGGNSYNEQFF. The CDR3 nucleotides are TGCGCCAGCACCTTAGGCGGAAACTCCTACAATGAGCAGTTCTTC.

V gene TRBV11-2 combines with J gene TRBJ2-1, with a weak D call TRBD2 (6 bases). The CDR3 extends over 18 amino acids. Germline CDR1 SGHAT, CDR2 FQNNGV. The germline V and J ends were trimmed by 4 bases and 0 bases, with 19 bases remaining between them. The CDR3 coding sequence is TGTGCCAGCAGCTCTTACCCTTCACTAGCAAACTCCTACAATGAGCAGTTCTTC. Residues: CASSSYPSLANSYNEQFF.

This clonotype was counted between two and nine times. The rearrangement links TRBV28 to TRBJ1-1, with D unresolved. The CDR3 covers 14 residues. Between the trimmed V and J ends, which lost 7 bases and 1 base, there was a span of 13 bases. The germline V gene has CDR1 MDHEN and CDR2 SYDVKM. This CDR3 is CASTDPLENTEAFF. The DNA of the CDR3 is TGTGCCAGCACGGACCCCCTTGAGAACACTGAAGCTTTCTTT.

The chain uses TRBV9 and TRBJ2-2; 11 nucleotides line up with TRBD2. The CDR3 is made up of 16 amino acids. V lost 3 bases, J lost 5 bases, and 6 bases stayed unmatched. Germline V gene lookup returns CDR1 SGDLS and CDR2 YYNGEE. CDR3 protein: CASSGGLAARTGELFF. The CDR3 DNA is TGTGCCAGCAGCGGGGGACTAGCGGCCCGGACCGGGGAGCTGTTTTTT.

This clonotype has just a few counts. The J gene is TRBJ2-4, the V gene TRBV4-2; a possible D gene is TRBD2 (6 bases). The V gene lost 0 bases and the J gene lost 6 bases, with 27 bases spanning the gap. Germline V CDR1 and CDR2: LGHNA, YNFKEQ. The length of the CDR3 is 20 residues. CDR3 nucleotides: TGTGCCAGCAGCCAAGATGGGGGTGGTCCAGGTCTAATGGGGGGAAACATTCAGTACTTC. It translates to CASSQDGGGPGLMGGNIQYF.

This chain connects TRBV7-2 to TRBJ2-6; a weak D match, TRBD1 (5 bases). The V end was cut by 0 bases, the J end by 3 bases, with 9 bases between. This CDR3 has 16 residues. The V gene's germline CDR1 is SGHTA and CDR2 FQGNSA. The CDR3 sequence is CASSLAPTGGANVLTF. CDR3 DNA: TGTGCCAGCAGCTTAGCGCCCACAGGTGGGGCCAACGTCCTGACTTTC.

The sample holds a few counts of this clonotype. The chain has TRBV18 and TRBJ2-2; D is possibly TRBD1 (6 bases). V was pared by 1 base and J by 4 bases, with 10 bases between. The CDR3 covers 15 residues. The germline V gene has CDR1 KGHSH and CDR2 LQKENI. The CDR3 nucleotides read TGTGCCAGCTCACCACGACAGGCAGCCACCGGGGAGCTGTTTTTT. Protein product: CASSPRQAATGELFF.

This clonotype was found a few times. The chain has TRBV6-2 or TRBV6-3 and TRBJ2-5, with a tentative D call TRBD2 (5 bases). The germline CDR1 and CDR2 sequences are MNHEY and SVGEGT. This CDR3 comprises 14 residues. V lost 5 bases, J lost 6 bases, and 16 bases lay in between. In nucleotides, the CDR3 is TGTGCCAGCAGTGCCCGAGAGGGCCTCAAGACCCAGTACTTC. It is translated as CASSAREGLKTQYF.

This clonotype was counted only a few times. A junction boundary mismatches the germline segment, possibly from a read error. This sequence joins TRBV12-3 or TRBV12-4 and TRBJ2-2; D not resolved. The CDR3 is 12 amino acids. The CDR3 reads CASITNTGELFF. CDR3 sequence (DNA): TGTGCCAGCATAACGAATACCGGGGAGCTGTTTTTT.

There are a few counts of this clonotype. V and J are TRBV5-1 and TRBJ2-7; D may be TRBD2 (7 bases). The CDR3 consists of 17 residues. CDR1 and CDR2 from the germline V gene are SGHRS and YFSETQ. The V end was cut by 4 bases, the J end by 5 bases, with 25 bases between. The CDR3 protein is CASSPVGGALAFHEQYF. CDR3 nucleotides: TGCGCCAGCAGCCCGGTTGGGGGGGCCCTCGCTTTCCACGAGCAGTACTTC.